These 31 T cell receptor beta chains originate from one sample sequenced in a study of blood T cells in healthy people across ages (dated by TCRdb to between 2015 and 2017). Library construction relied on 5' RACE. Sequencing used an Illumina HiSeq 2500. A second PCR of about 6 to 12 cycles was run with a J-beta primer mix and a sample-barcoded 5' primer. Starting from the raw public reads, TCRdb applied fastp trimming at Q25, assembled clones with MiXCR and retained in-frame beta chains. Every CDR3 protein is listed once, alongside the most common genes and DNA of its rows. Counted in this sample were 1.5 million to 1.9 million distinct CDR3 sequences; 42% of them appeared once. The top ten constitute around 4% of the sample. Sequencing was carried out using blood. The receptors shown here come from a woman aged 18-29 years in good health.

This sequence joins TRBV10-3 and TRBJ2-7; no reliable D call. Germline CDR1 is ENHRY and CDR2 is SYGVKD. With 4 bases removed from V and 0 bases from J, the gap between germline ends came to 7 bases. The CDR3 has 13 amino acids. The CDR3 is CAISGAISYEQYF. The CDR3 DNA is TGTGCCATCAGTGGGGCAATCTCCTACGAGCAGTACTTC.

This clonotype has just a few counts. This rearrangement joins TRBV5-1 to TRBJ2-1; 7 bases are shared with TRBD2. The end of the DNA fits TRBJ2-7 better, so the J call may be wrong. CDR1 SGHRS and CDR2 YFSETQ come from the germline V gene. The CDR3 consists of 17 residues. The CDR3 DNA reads TGCGCCAGCAGCTTGGGCTACGGGGGGAGCTCCTACAATGAGCAGTACTTC. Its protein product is CASSLGYGGSSYNEQYF.

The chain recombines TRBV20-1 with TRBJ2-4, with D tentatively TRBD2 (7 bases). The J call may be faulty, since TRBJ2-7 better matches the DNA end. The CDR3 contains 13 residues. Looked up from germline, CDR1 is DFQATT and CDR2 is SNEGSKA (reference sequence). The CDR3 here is CSAFWGGTYEQYF. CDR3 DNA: TGCAGTGCCTTTTGGGGGGGCACCTACGAGCAGTACTTC.

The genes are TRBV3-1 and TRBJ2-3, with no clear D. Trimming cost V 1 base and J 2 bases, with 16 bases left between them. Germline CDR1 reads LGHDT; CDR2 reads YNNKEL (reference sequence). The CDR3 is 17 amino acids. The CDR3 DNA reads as TGTGCCAGCAGCCAAGGCCCTCCAGCCATGACCACAGATACGCAGTATTTT. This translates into CASSQGPPAMTTDTQYF.

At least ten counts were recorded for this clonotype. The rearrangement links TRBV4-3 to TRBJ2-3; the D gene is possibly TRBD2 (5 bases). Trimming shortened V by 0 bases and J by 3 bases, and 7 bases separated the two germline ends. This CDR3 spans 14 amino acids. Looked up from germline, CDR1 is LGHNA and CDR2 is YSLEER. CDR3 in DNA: TGCGCCAGCAGCCAAGAGATAGCGACAGATACGCAGTATTTT. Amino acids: CASSQEIATDTQYF.

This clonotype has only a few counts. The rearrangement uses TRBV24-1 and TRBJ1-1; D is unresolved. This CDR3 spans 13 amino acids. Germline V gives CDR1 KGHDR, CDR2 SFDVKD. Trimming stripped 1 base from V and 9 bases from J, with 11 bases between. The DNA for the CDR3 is TGTGCCACCAGTGATTTATCCGGGTCTCAAGCTTTCTTT. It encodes CATSDLSGSQAFF.

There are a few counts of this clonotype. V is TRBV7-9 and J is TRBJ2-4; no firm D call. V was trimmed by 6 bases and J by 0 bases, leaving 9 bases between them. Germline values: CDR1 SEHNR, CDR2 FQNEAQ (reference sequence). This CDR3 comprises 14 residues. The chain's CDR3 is CASRSVGAKNIQYF. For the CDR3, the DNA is TGTGCCAGCAGGTCCGTGGGAGCCAAAAACATTCAGTACTTC.

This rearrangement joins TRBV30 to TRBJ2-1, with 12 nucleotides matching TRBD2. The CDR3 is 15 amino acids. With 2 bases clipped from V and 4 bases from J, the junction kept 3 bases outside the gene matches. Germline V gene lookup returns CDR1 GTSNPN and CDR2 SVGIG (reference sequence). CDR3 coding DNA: TGTGCCTGGAGTCTAGCGGGAGGGAGGTACAATGAGCAGTTCTTC. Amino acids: CAWSLAGGRYNEQFF.

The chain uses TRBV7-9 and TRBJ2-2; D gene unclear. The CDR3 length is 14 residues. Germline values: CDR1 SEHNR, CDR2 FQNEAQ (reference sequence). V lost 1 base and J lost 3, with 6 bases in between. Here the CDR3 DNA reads TGTGCCAGCAGCTTAGAGCTCTACACCGGGGAGCTGTTTTTT. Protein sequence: CASSLELYTGELFF.

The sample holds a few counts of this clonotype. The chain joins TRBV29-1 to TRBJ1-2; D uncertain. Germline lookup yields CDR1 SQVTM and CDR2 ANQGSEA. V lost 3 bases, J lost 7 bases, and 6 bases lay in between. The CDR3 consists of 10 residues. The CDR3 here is CSVDGSGYTF. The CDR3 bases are TGCAGCGTTGATGGCAGTGGCTACACCTTC.

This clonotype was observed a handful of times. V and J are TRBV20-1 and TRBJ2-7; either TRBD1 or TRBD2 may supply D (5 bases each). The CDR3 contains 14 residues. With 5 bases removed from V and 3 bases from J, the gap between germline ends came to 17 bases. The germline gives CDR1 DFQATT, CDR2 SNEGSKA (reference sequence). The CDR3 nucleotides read TGCAGTGCTCCTGGGACGGTCGGACGCTACGAGCAGTACTTC. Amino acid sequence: CSAPGTVGRYEQYF.

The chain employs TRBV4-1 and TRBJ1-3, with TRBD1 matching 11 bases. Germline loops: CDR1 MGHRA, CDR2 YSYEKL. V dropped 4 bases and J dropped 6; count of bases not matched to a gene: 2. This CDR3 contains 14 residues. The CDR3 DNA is TGCGCCAGCAGCCGGGGACAGGGGGAAAACACCATATATTTT. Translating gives CASSRGQGENTIYF.

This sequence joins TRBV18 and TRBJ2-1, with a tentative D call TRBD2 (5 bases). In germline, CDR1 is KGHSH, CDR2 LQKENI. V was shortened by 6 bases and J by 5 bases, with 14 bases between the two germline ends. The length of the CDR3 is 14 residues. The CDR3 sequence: CASSPNTGDNEQFF. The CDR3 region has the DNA TGTGCCAGCTCTCCGAACACCGGGGACAATGAGCAGTTCTTC. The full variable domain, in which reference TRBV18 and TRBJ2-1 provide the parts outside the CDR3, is NAGVMQNPRHLVRRRGQEARLRCSPMKGHSHVYWYRQLPEEGLKFMVYLQKENIIDESGMPKERFSAEFPKEGPSILRIQQVVRGDSAAYFCASSPNTGDNEQFFGPGTRLTVL.

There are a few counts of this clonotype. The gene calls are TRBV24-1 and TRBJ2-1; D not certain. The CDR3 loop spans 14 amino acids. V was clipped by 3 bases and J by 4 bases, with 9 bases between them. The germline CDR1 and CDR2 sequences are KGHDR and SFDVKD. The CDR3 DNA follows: TGTGCCACCAGTGATGCCATTCCGTACAATGAGCAGTTCTTC. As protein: CATSDAIPYNEQFF.

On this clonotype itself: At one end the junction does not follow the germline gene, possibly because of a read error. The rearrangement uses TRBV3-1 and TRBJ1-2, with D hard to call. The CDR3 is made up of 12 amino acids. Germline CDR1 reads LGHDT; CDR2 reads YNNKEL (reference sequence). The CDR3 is CANSQIGYGYTF. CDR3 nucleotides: TGTGCCAACAGCCAAATAGGCTATGGCTACACCTTC.

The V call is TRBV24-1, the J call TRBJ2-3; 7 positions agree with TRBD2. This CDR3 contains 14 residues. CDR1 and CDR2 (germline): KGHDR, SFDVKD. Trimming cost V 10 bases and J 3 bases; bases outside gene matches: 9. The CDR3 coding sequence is TGTGCCACTGACCGGGGGGTTGGGACAGATACGCAGTATTTT. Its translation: CATDRGVGTDTQYF.

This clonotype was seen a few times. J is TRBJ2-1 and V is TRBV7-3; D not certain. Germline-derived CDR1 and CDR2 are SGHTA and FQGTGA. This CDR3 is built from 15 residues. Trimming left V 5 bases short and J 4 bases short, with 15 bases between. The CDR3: CASSLSLAAYNEQFF. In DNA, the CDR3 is TGTGCCAGCAGCCTTTCCTTGGCAGCATACAATGAGCAGTTCTTC. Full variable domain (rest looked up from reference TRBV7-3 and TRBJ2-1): GAGVSQTPSNKVTEKGKYVELRCDPISGHTALYWYRQSLGQGPEFLIYFQGTGAADDSGLPNDRFFAVRPEGSVSTLKIQRTERGDSAVYLCASSLSLAAYNEQFFGPGTRLTVL.

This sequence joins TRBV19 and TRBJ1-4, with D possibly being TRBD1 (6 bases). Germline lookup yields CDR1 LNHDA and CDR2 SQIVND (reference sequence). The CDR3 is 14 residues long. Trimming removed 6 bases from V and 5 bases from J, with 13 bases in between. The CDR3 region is CASSNRARNEKLFF. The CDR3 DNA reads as TGTGCCAGTAGCAACAGGGCCCGGAATGAAAAACTGTTTTTT.

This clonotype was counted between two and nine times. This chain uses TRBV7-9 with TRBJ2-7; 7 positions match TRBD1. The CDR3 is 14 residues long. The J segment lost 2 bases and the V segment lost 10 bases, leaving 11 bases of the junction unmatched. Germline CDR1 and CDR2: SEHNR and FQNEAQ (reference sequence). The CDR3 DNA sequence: TGTGCCATCTTACCCCGGGACAGTACCTACGAGCAGTACTTC. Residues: CAILPRDSTYEQYF.

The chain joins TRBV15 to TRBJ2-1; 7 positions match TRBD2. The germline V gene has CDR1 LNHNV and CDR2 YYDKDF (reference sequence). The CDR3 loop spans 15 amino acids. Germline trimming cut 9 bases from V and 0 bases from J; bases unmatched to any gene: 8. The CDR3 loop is CATAALAASYNEQFF. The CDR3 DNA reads TGTGCCACAGCCGCGCTAGCGGCCTCCTACAATGAGCAGTTCTTC. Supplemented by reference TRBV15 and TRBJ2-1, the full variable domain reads DAMVIQNPRYQVTQFGKPVTLSCSQTLNHNVMYWYQQKSSQAPKLLFHYYDKDFNNEADTPDNFQSRRPNTSFCFLDIRSPGLGDTAMYLCATAALAASYNEQFFGPGTRLTVL.

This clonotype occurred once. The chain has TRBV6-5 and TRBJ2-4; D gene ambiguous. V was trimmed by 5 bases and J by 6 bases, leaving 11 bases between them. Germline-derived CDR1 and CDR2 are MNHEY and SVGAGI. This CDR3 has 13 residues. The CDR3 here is CASSAKQSNIQYF. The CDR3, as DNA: TGTGCCAGCAGTGCAAAACAATCAAACATTCAGTACTTC.

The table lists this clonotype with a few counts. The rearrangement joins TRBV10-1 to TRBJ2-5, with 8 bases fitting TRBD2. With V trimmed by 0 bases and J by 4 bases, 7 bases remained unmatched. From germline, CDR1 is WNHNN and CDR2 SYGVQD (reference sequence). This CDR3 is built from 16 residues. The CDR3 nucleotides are TGCGCCAGCAGTGAGTCGATTCGGGGGGGACGAGAGACCCAGTACTTC. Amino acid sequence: CASSESIRGGRETQYF.

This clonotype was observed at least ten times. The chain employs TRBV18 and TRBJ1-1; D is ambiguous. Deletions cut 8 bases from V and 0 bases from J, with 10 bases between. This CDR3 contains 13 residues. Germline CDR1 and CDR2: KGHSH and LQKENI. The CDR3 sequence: CASSPPVNTEAFF. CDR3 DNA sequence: TGTGCCAGCAGCCCGCCTGTGAACACTGAAGCTTTCTTT.

CDR3 in amino acids: CATSGHGGEAFF. CDR3 DNA: TGTGCCACCAGTGGCCACGGCGGAGAAGCTTTCTTT. The rearrangement links TRBV24-1 to TRBJ1-1; D not certain. Deletions cut 5 bases from V and 8 bases from J, with 11 bases between. The germline V gene encodes CDR1 KGHDR and CDR2 SFDVKD. The CDR3 sequence is 12 residues long.

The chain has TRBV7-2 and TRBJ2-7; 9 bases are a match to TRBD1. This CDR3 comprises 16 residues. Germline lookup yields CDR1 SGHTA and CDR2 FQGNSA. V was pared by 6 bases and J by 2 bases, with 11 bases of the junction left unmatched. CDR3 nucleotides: TGTGCCAGCAGTTTGACCGGGACAGGGCGAACCTACGAGCAGTACTTC. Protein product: CASSLTGTGRTYEQYF. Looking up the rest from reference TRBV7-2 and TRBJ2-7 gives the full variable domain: GAGVSQSPSNKVTEKGKDVELRCDPISGHTALYWYRQSLGQGLEFLIYFQGNSAPDKSGLPSDRFSAERTGGSVSTLTIQRTQQEDSAVYLCASSLTGTGRTYEQYFGPGTRLTVT.

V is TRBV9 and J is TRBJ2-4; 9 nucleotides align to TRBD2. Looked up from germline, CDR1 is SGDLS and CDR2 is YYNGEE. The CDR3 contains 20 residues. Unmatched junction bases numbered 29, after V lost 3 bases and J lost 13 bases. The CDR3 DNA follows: TGTGCCAGCAGCGCCGGAGGACGGACTAGCGTGACTCCCTCCTACAATGAGCAGTACTTC. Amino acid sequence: CASSAGGRTSVTPSYNEQYF.

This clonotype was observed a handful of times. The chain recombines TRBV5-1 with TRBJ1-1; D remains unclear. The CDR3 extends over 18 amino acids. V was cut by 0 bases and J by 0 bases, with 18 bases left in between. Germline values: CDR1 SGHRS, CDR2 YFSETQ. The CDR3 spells CASSLVGIYKLLNTEAFF. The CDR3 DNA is TGCGCCAGCAGCTTGGTCGGAATTTACAAGCTACTGAACACTGAAGCTTTCTTT.

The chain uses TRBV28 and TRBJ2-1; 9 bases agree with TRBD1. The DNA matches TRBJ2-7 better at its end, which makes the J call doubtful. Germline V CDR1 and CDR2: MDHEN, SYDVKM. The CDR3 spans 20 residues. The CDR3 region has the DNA TGTGCCAGCAGTCAAGACCCGGGACAGGGTAAGGATTTCTCCTACAATGAGCAGTACTTC. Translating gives CASSQDPGQGKDFSYNEQYF.

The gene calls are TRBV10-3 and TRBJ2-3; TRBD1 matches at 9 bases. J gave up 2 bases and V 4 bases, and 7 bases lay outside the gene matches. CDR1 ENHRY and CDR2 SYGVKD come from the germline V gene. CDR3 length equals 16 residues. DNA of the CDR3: TGTGCCATCAGTGTTGGGGACAGGGAACCCACAGATACGCAGTATTTT. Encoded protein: CAISVGDREPTDTQYF.

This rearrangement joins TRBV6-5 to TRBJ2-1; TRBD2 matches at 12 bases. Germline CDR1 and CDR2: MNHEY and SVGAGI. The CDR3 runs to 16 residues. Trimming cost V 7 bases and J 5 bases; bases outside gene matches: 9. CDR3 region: CASNPWASGRDNEQFF. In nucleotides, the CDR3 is TGTGCCAGCAACCCCTGGGCTAGCGGGAGGGACAATGAGCAGTTCTTC.

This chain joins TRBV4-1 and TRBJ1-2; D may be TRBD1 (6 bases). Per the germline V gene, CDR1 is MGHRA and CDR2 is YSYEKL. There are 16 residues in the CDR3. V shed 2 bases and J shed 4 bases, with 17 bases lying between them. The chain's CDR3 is CASSQRTMGGGYGYTF. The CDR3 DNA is TGCGCCAGCAGCCAACGAACCATGGGGGGCGGCTATGGCTACACCTTC.